This T cell receptor (beta chain) was retrieved from a study of T cell responses to AZD1222 COVID-19 vaccine. The germline gives CDR1 MNHEY, CDR2 SVGAGI. The CDR3 length is 16 residues. The V gene lost 0 bases and the J gene lost 0 bases, with 9 bases spanning the gap. Produced via immunoSEQ multiplex PCR; TCRdb's table is partial and in-frame only. Of 110,000 to 150,000 clones listed, 93% are singletons. Study-wide findings and caveats: Spike regions recognized by vaccine-associated CD4 TCRs spanned the protein, led by 160-218 and 743-854. Donors were largely white British and mainly female; clonal diversity was possibly underestimated. Close to half of spike-specific TCRs reportedly recognize unmutated variant regions.

Turning to this clone: Its antigen is not known.

The input for sequencing was peripheral blood, taken on day 0 of AZD1222 vaccination. The clonotype originates from an adult in good health. The rearrangement joins TRBV6-5 to TRBJ2-4; D is possibly TRBD1 (6 bases). The CDR3 DNA sequence: TGTGCCAGCAGTTACTCGGGACACCAAGCCAAAAACATTCAGTACTTC. This encodes CASSYSGHQAKNIQYF.